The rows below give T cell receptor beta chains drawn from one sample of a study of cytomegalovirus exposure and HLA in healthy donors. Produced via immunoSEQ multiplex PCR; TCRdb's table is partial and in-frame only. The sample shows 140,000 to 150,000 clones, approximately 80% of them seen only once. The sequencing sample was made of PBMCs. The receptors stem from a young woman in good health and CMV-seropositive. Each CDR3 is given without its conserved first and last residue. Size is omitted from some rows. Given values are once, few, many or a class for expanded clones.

cdr3_aa: ASSYADRANQPQH
j_call: TRBJ1-5
cdr3_length: 13
clone_size: .
v_call: TRBV6-6

cdr3_aa: ASSLEATVNYGYT
j_call: TRBJ1-2
cdr3_length: 13
clone_size: few
v_call: TRBV5-4

cdr3_aa: AWTRGSYGYT
j_call: TRBJ1-2
cdr3_length: 10
clone_size: .
v_call: TRBV30

cdr3_aa: ASSLRSGVYGYT
j_call: TRBJ1-2
cdr3_length: 12
clone_size: .
v_call: TRBV5-1

cdr3_aa: ASSIASPTDTQY
j_call: TRBJ2-3
cdr3_length: 12
clone_size: .
v_call: TRBV19

cdr3_aa: ASSYLDRASTQY
j_call: TRBJ2-5
cdr3_length: 12
clone_size: .
v_call: TRBV6-6

cdr3_aa: ASSEDPGQISNQPQH
j_call: TRBJ1-5
cdr3_length: 15
clone_size: .
v_call: TRBV7-8

cdr3_aa: ASSEAKGSVSPLH
j_call: TRBJ1-6
cdr3_length: 13
clone_size: .
v_call: TRBV6-1

cdr3_aa: ASSPRDRLYEQY
j_call: TRBJ2-7
cdr3_length: 12
clone_size: .
v_call: TRBV7-6

cdr3_aa: ASSTGTGGSGETQY
j_call: TRBJ2-5
cdr3_length: 14
clone_size: once
v_call: TRBV2

cdr3_aa: AWSVGTSGVAGELF
j_call: TRBJ2-2
cdr3_length: 14
clone_size: few
v_call: TRBV30

cdr3_aa: AWSEGRDSPLH
j_call: TRBJ1-6
cdr3_length: 11
clone_size: .
v_call: TRBV30

cdr3_aa: ASSERGNYGYT
j_call: TRBJ1-2
cdr3_length: 11
clone_size: once
v_call: TRBV10-2

cdr3_aa: ASSIGFDREPQH
j_call: TRBJ1-5
cdr3_length: 12
clone_size: .
v_call: TRBV19

cdr3_aa: ASSGGEIGPLH
j_call: TRBJ1-6
cdr3_length: 11
clone_size: many
v_call: TRBV25-1

cdr3_aa: ASRDREVGNTEAF
j_call: TRBJ1-1
cdr3_length: 13
clone_size: .
v_call: TRBV11-3

cdr3_aa: ASSQGGPNEKLF
j_call: TRBJ1-4
cdr3_length: 12
clone_size: .
v_call: TRBV5-4

cdr3_aa: ASSLLGGPQH
j_call: TRBJ1-5
cdr3_length: 10
clone_size: .
v_call: TRBV27

cdr3_aa: ASSQEPGTSYEQY
j_call: TRBJ2-7
cdr3_length: 13
clone_size: few
v_call: TRBV4-3

cdr3_aa: ASMRGQYYYEQY
j_call: TRBJ2-7
cdr3_length: 12
clone_size: .
v_call: TRBV6-1

cdr3_aa: ASSITGTEAF
j_call: TRBJ1-1
cdr3_length: 10
clone_size: .
v_call: TRBV19

cdr3_aa: ASSPVDRAYWWDQPQH
j_call: TRBJ1-5
cdr3_length: 16
clone_size: .
v_call: TRBV11-3

cdr3_aa: ASSLGAEDTDTQY
j_call: TRBJ2-3
cdr3_length: 13
clone_size: .
v_call: TRBV11-2

cdr3_aa: AISARAGYEQY
j_call: .
cdr3_length: 11
clone_size: once
v_call: TRBV10-3

cdr3_aa: ASSILNTGELF
j_call: TRBJ2-2
cdr3_length: 11
clone_size: .
v_call: TRBV19

cdr3_aa: ASSQDFGQGYQPQH
j_call: TRBJ1-5
cdr3_length: 14
clone_size: .
v_call: TRBV4-1

cdr3_aa: ASSQDVRGNQPQH
j_call: TRBJ1-5
cdr3_length: 13
clone_size: .
v_call: TRBV4-3

cdr3_aa: ASSQTGQITEAF
j_call: TRBJ1-1
cdr3_length: 12
clone_size: .
v_call: TRBV11-2

cdr3_aa: ASGLRLVSNEQF
j_call: TRBJ2-1
cdr3_length: 12
clone_size: few
v_call: TRBV12-5

cdr3_aa: ASSLEGGRADTQY
j_call: TRBJ2-3
cdr3_length: 13
clone_size: .
v_call: TRBV5-1

cdr3_aa: ASSPGQGPGNTIY
j_call: TRBJ1-3
cdr3_length: 13
clone_size: .
v_call: TRBV11-3